The T cell receptor beta chain under discussion was sequenced for a study of technical replicates of blood from a few donors. This CDR3 comprises 16 residues. Looked up from germline, CDR1 is SGHTA and CDR2 is FQGNSA. V gave up 4 bases and J gave up 2 bases; unmatched junction bases: 7. Sequencing used immunoSEQ multiplex PCR; TCRdb keeps in-frame clones, though not all of them. The sample shows 60,000 to 70,000 clones, approximately 86% of them seen only once. The clonotype comes from a human donor in good health. Some clones in this sample may be carry-over from other donors' samples. The material sequenced was PBMCs. The rearrangement links TRBV7-2 to TRBJ1-3; TRBD1 matches at 8 bases. This CDR3 is CASSYDTGGTGNTIYF. CDR3 DNA: TGTGCCAGCAGCTACGACACAGGGGGGACTGGAAACACCATATATTTT.